The 6 T cell receptor beta chains listed next were all sequenced from one sample in a study of blood T cells in healthy people across ages. Using a J-beta primer mix together with a sample-barcoded 5' primer, a second PCR was run for roughly 6 to 11 cycles. From the 5' RACE reads, TCRdb called clonotypes with MiXCR, one entry per CDR3 protein. The repertoire holds under 700,000 distinct CDR3 sequences, with 20% to 30% as singletons. Another study also made use of these data, one on T cells of mothers and their children.

Sequences were obtained from blood. The receptors were gathered from a boy younger than 18 in good health.

This clonotype was counted only a few times. This chain uses TRBV7-2 with TRBJ1-2; D not resolved. The CDR3 has 13 amino acids. Germline values: CDR1 SGHTA, CDR2 FQGNSA. The V end was cut by 5 bases, the J end by 6 bases, with 13 bases between. CDR3: CASSLTTKDGYTF. In nucleotides, the CDR3 is TGTGCCAGCAGCCTAACCACGAAAGATGGCTACACCTTC.

This clonotype was observed a handful of times. This chain uses TRBV29-1 with TRBJ2-5; tentative D call: TRBD1 (6 bases). Gene TRBJ2-7 matches the end of the DNA better, so the J call may be wrong. Per the germline V gene, CDR1 is SQVTM and CDR2 is ANQGSEA. The CDR3 length is 13 residues. The CDR3 is CSVEGQDTYEQYF. Here the CDR3 DNA reads TGCAGCGTTGAAGGACAGGATACCTACGAGCAGTACTTC.

CDR3 region: CASKNAGFYEEKLFF. Written as DNA, the CDR3 is TGTGCCAGTAAAAACGCAGGGTTTTATGAGGAAAAACTGTTTTTT. V gene TRBV27 combines with J gene TRBJ1-4; D possibly corresponds to TRBD1 (5 bases). Germline-derived CDR1 and CDR2 are MNHEY and SMNVEV (reference sequence). Trimming removed 9 bases from V and 8 bases from J, with 22 bases in between. The CDR3 extends over 15 amino acids. Filled out from reference TRBV27 and TRBJ1-4, the complete variable domain reads EAQVTQNPRYLITVTGKKLTVTCSQNMNHEYMSWYRQDPGLGLRQIYYSMNVEVTDKGDVPEGYKVSRKEKRNFPLILESPSPNQTSLYFCASKNAGFYEEKLFFGSGTQLSVL.

This clonotype has a count of ten or more. V gene TRBV28 combines with J gene TRBJ1-2, with 10 positions matching TRBD1. The CDR3 loop spans 12 amino acids. In germline, CDR1 is MDHEN, CDR2 SYDVKM. V lost 6 bases, J lost 6 bases, and 1 base stayed unmatched. The CDR3 DNA reads as TGTGCCAGCAGGGGGACAGGGGATGGCTACACCTTC. This codes for CASRGTGDGYTF.

This clonotype was counted between two and nine times. The CDR3 DNA sequence: TGTGCCAGCAGCTTACAGGGCAGGGCAGGGGGTTCTCGTGGCAATGAGCAGTTCTTC. Translation: CASSLQGRAGGSRGNEQFF. This chain connects TRBV7-3 to TRBJ2-5; 7 nucleotides match TRBD1. The better agreement between TRBJ2-1 and the DNA end casts doubt on the J call. This CDR3 is 19 amino acids long. The germline V gene has CDR1 SGHTA and CDR2 FQGTGA.

V usage is TRBV7-9 and J usage is TRBJ2-1; tentative D call: TRBD2 (6 bases). The CDR3 extends over 13 amino acids. From germline, CDR1 is SEHNR and CDR2 FQNEAQ (reference sequence). The V end lost 6 bases, the J end lost 6 bases, and 12 bases lay between the germline ends. The CDR3 DNA is TGTGCCAGCAGACCACTGACTAGCAATGAGCAGTTCTTC. Amino acids: CASRPLTSNEQFF.